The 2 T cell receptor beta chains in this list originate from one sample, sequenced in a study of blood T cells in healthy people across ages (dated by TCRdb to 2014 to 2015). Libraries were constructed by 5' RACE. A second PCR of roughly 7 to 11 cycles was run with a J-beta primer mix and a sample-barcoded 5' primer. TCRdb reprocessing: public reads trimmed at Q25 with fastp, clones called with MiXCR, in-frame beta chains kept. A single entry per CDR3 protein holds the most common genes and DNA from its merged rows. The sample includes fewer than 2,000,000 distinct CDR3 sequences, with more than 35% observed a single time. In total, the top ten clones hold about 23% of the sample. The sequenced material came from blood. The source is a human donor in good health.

CDR3 nucleotides: TGTGCCACCAGTGACCCCCAGGGGGCTAATGAGCAGTACTTC. Amino acid sequence: CATSDPQGANEQYF. The chain has TRBV24-1 and TRBJ2-7, with TRBD1 matching 8 bases. Germline lookup yields CDR1 KGHDR and CDR2 SFDVKD. The CDR3 has 14 residues. Germline trimming cut 4 bases from V and 7 bases from J; bases unmatched to any gene: 8.

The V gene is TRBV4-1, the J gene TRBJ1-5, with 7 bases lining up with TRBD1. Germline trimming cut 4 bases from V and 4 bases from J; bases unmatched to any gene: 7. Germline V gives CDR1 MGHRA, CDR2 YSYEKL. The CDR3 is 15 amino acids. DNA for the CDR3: TGCGCCAGCAGCCTAAGGGGGCTCAGAAATCAGCCCCAGCATTTT. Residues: CASSLRGLRNQPQHF.